These 21 T cell receptor beta chains originate from one sample sequenced in a study of radiation and T cells in renal cell carcinoma. Time point defined: baseline pretreatment blood. Treatment defined: 15 Gy SBRT to primary tumor, nephrectomy 4 weeks later. Clones were sequenced by immunoSEQ multiplex PCR, and TCRdb holds only the in-frame ones, with some missing. The sample has some 22,000 clones; over 70% are singletons. The specimen was blood, collected from a patient whose treatment included radiotherapy and nephrectomy. These receptors were collected from a man in his fifties or sixties with renal cell carcinoma.

This clone occurred a few times. The CDR3, as DNA: TGTGCCAGCAGGGATTTCACCTCAGGGGTCGGCACTGAAGCTTTCTTT. The encoded protein is CASRDFTSGVGTEAFF. The chain joins TRBV2 to TRBJ1-1; the D gene is possibly TRBD1 (6 bases). Germline assignment: CDR1 SNHLY and CDR2 FYNNEI. This CDR3 contains 16 residues. With 6 bases removed from V and 4 bases from J, the gap between germline ends came to 21 bases.

CDR3 loop: CASSQLDLLPLSYNEQFF. In DNA form, the CDR3 reads TGCGCCAGCAGCCAGCTGGACCTCTTACCGCTCTCCTACAATGAGCAGTTCTTC. The chain joins TRBV4-1 to TRBJ2-1; D is undetermined. The CDR3 has 18 amino acids. CDR1 MGHRA and CDR2 YSYEKL come from the germline V gene. Trimming removed 3 bases from V and 0 bases from J, with 18 bases in between.

CDR3 in amino acids: CASSANFPGELFF. The DNA of the CDR3 is TGTGCCAGCAGCGCCAATTTCCCGGGGGAGCTGTTTTTT. V usage is TRBV11-3 and J usage is TRBJ2-2; D is unclear. Germline V gene data show CDR1 as SGHNT and CDR2 as YENEEA. This CDR3 has 13 amino acids. V was clipped by 5 bases and J by 8 bases, with 12 bases between them.

The rearrangement uses TRBV9 and TRBJ2-5, with 10 nucleotides matching TRBD2. The germline CDR1 and CDR2 sequences are SGDLS and YYNGEE. This CDR3 is 14 amino acids long. Germline trimming cut 1 base from V and 4 bases from J; bases unmatched to any gene: 1. The CDR3 coding sequence is TGTGCCAGCAGCGTAAGCGGGAGGGCAGAGACCCAGTACTTC. Translation gives CASSVSGRAETQYF.

The rearrangement uses TRBV4-3 and TRBJ2-7, with 10 bases matching TRBD2. The CDR3 sequence is 14 residues long. The V gene's germline CDR1 is LGHNA and CDR2 YSLEER. The ends lost 1 base at V and 3 bases at J; junction bases unmatched: 0. CDR3 coding DNA: TGCGCCAGCAGCCAAGGGACTAGCGGCTACGAGCAGTACTTC. This gives the protein CASSQGTSGYEQYF.

V gene TRBV12-5 combines with J gene TRBJ1-1; D gene unclear. Trimming shortened V by 8 bases and J by 1 base, and 5 bases separated the two germline ends. This CDR3 region has 11 residues. Germline CDR1 is LGHNT and CDR2 is FRNRAP. The CDR3 protein is CASSWNTEAFF. Written as DNA, the CDR3 is TGTGCTAGTTCTTGGAACACTGAAGCTTTCTTT.

This chain uses TRBV18 with TRBJ1-3; D is unclear. CDR1 and CDR2 (germline): KGHSH, LQKENI. V was trimmed by 8 bases and J by 0 bases, leaving 8 bases between them. The CDR3 contains 13 residues. CDR3 in amino acids: CASRQSSGNTIYF. The DNA for the CDR3 is TGTGCCAGCCGTCAGAGCTCTGGAAACACCATATATTTT.

This clone was seen only a few times. The V call is TRBV30, the J call TRBJ1-2; D not certain. The CDR3 is 14 amino acids. The V end lost 5 bases, the J end lost 2 bases, and 15 bases lay between the germline ends. Germline CDR1 reads GTSNPN; CDR2 reads SVGIG (reference sequence). CDR3 nucleotide sequence: TGTGCCTGGGGGGTTGGTCAGACGAACTATGGCTACACCTTC. It specifies CAWGVGQTNYGYTF.

This clone was observed once. The chain recombines TRBV15 with TRBJ1-4; D possibly corresponds to TRBD1 (5 bases). The CDR3 has 13 amino acids. From germline, CDR1 is LNHNV and CDR2 YYDKDF (reference sequence). Trimming shortened V by 1 base and J by 8 bases, and 8 bases separated the two germline ends. The CDR3 loop is CATSRARGEKLFF. In nucleotides, the CDR3 is TGTGCCACCAGCAGAGCTCGGGGGGAAAAACTGTTTTTT.

In its sample, this clone was seen a few times. V gene TRBV5-8 combines with J gene TRBJ2-6, with D tentatively TRBD1 (5 bases). CDR3 length: 16 amino acids. Germline loops: CDR1 SGHTS, CDR2 YDEGEE. The V end lost 3 bases, the J end lost 0 bases, and 10 bases lay between the germline ends. CDR3 nucleotide sequence: TGTGCCAGCAGCTCCTACAGGAGCTCTGGGGCCAACGTCCTGACTTTC. Translated: CASSSYRSSGANVLTF.

The rearrangement uses TRBV2 and TRBJ1-5; D gene ambiguous. The CDR3 loop spans 13 amino acids. The V end lost 5 bases, the J end lost 0 bases, and 5 bases lay between the germline ends. Germline CDR1 is SNHLY and CDR2 is FYNNEI. The DNA for the CDR3 is TGTGCCAGCAGTCCGAATAGCAATCAGCCCCAGCATTTT. Translation: CASSPNSNQPQHF.

This clone was observed a few times. This chain joins TRBV6-1 and TRBJ1-1; TRBD1 is a possible D gene (5 bases). V lost 8 bases and J 1 base, leaving 14 bases between the germline ends. The CDR3 is 14 residues long. Germline CDR1 reads MNHNS; CDR2 reads SASEGT. Written as DNA, the CDR3 is TGTGCCAGCGGGCTGGGACGGGCGAACACTGAAGCTTTCTTT. This encodes CASGLGRANTEAFF.

V is TRBV5-1 and J is TRBJ2-1, with 7 bases lining up with TRBD1. The ends lost 4 bases at V and 5 bases at J; junction bases unmatched: 12. CDR3 size: 16 residues. Germline V gene sequence: CDR1 SGHRS, CDR2 YFSETQ. The CDR3 nucleotides read TGCGCCAGCAGCCCTGGGCTCGGGACAGAAAACAATGAGCAGTTCTTC. As protein: CASSPGLGTENNEQFF.

The genes are TRBV4-1 and TRBJ1-4, with a weak D call TRBD1 (5 bases). The V gene lost 3 bases and the J gene lost 4 bases, with 18 bases spanning the gap. The CDR3 totals 17 residues. Per the germline V gene, CDR1 is MGHRA and CDR2 is YSYEKL. The chain's CDR3 is CASSQSGTPTFNEKLFF. The CDR3 nucleotides read TGCGCCAGCAGCCAGAGTGGGACTCCGACTTTTAATGAAAAACTGTTTTTT.

The V gene is TRBV5-1, the J gene TRBJ2-3; D possibly corresponds to TRBD1 (6 bases). Deletions cut 2 bases from V and 3 bases from J, with 16 bases between. The CDR3 consists of 16 residues. The V gene's germline CDR1 is SGHRS and CDR2 YFSETQ. The CDR3 DNA sequence: TGCGCCAGCAGCTTCCGCGTGAGGGGGAGAACAGATACGCAGTATTTT. Protein: CASSFRVRGRTDTQYF.

The chain uses TRBV5-6 and TRBJ2-7; no firm D call. V lost 0 bases and J lost 0, with 4 bases in between. Germline V gene lookup returns CDR1 SGHDT and CDR2 YYEEEE. The CDR3 extends over 13 amino acids. CDR3 protein: CASSLDASYEQYF. In DNA form, the CDR3 reads TGTGCCAGCAGCTTGGACGCCTCCTACGAGCAGTACTTC. The full variable domain, rest sourced from reference TRBV5-6 and TRBJ2-7, is DAGVTQSPTHLIKTRGQQVTLRCSPKSGHDTVSWYQQALGQGPQFIFQYYEEEERQRGNFPDRFSGHQFPNYSSELNVNALLLGDSALYLCASSLDASYEQYFGPGTRLTVT.

The chain joins TRBV27 to TRBJ2-3; D ambiguous. The CDR3 loop spans 11 amino acids. Trimming took off 7 bases at V and 4 bases at J, with 6 bases between the two ends. CDR1 is MNHEY, CDR2 SMNVEV, per germline (reference sequence). CDR3 sequence: CASISADTQYF. The DNA of the CDR3 is TGTGCCAGCATTTCAGCAGATACGCAGTATTTT.

The chain carries TRBV7-9 and TRBJ2-3; D is unclear. The V and J ends lost 1 base and 6 bases respectively, with 14 bases between them. This CDR3 comprises 15 residues. Per germline, CDR1 SEHNR and CDR2 FQNEAQ (reference sequence). The CDR3 DNA reads as TGTGCCAGCAGCTTAGTTTCGGCTCCGGGCGATACGCAGTATTTT. This codes for CASSLVSAPGDTQYF.

This clone was seen more than once but under ten times. CDR3 protein: CASSPRLAGDYNEQFF. CDR3 coding DNA: TGTGCCAGCTCACCCCGCTTAGCGGGAGATTACAATGAGCAGTTCTTC. This chain links TRBV18 with TRBJ2-1, with 9 positions matching TRBD2. There are 16 residues in the CDR3. Germline lookup yields CDR1 KGHSH and CDR2 LQKENI. V lost 3 bases to trimming and J lost 4 bases; unmatched junction nucleotides: 7.

The chain links TRBV2 to TRBJ1-3; D unresolved. Germline V gene data show CDR1 as SNHLY and CDR2 as FYNNEI. V was pared by 5 bases and J by 3 bases, with 5 bases between. The CDR3 loop spans 12 amino acids. The CDR3 sequence is CASSFYGNTIYF. In DNA form, the CDR3 reads TGTGCCAGCAGTTTTTATGGAAACACCATATATTTT.

This clone turned up a few times. The genes are TRBV5-5 and TRBJ1-1; D remains ambiguous. This CDR3 contains 12 residues. V lost 0 bases to trimming and J lost 10 bases, with 10 bases between them. CDR1 is SGHKS and CDR2 is YYEKEE in the germline V gene (reference sequence). Here the CDR3 reads CASSLDGRGAFF. In DNA form, the CDR3 reads TGTGCCAGCAGCTTGGATGGTCGAGGAGCTTTCTTT.